The entry that follows covers one T cell receptor beta chain sequence. What this receptor recognizes is not known. Per-nucleotide qualities are absent, and no much larger clonotype sits a single base away. The data are from a study of radiotherapy plus CTLA-4 blockade in lung cancer (dated by TCRdb to 2016 to 2019). In the study overall: Objective responses were observed in 18% of enrolled patients, and disease control was achieved in about 32%.

Broad study findings and their caveats: After treatment with radiotherapy and ipilimumab, TCR clones that came from tumors expanded in the peripheral blood. The strongest predictors of response were reported to be early dynamic shifts in blood T cell clones along with a rise in serum interferon-beta following radiation.

Library generation was performed with the immunoSEQ multiplex PCR assay. This is the immuneACCESS table as TCRdb keeps it, with only in-frame sequences that have V and J called. A part of the clones is gone; compared with another copy, unresolved V genes explain less than half, and the rest is unexplained. A total of 30,000 to 40,000 clones appear in this sample, approximately 77% of them only once. Roughly 5.1% of the sample comes from the top ten. The study evaluated CTLA-4 blockade (ipilimumab) given together with focal radiation therapy in patients who had chemo-refractory metastatic non-small-cell lung cancer. The receptor comes from a human donor with non-small cell lung cancer whose response to radiotherapy plus ipilimumab could not be evaluated. The sequenced sample was peripheral blood, obtained from a patient treated with radiotherapy plus ipilimumab.

The CDR3 corresponds to CASSPREGYGYTF. The DNA reads TGTGCCAGCAGCCCTCGGGAAGGGTATGGCTACACCTTC. The sequence joins TRBV14 to TRBJ1-2; no D gene can be assigned with confidence. CDR1 and CDR2 are drawn from the germline V gene: SGHDN, FVKESK. The CDR3 covers 13 residues, taking in both the cysteine and the phenylalanine. Only the CDR3 part of the read is kept: 39 bases, read in frame from the first base. V sheds 4 bases and J sheds 5 bases, leaving 11 bases between their ends.